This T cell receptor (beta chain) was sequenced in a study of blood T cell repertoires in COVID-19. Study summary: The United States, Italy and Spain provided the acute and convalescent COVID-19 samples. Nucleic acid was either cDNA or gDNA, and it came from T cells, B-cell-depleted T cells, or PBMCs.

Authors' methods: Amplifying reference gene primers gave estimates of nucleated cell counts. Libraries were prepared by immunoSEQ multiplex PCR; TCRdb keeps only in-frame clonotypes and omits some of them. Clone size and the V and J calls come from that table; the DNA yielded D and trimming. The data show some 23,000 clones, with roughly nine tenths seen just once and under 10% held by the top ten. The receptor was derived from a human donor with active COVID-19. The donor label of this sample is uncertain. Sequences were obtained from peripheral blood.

The DNA of the CDR3 is TGTGCCAGTAGTATGGGAGATGGCTACAATGAGCAGTTCTTC. Translated, it gives CASSMGDGYNEQFF. This rearrangement joins TRBV19 to TRBJ2-1, with D tentatively TRBD2 (5 bases). The germline V gene has CDR1 LNHDA and CDR2 SQIVND (reference sequence). The CDR3 sequence is 14 residues long. V was clipped by 3 bases and J by 3 bases, with 9 bases between them.